The 26 T cell receptor beta chains below were found in one sample sequenced in a study of patients and donors after allogeneic stem cell transplantation (dated by TCRdb to the early 2020s). Libraries were prepared through RT-PCR. Sequenced using a NextSeq 550. TCRdb trimmed public reads at Q25 via fastp, called clones via MiXCR and kept in-frame beta chains. Under each unique CDR3 protein, matching rows form one entry showing the most common genes and DNA. Present in this sample are 98,000 or so distinct CDR3 sequences, roughly 35% of which were seen just once. 25% to 35% of the sample is in the top ten clones. What was sequenced was blood, either unsorted or a sorted T cell fraction (not recorded which). These receptors were obtained from a human donor who was either an allogeneic HSCT recipient or a stem cell or donor lymphocyte infusion donor (not recorded which). It is not recorded whose cells these are; they may come from a transplant donor.

The table lists this clonotype with a few counts. The rearrangement joins TRBV5-1 to TRBJ1-5; a possible D gene is TRBD1 (6 bases). From germline, CDR1 is SGHRS and CDR2 YFSETQ. V gave up 0 bases and J gave up 5 bases, with 12 bases separating them. This CDR3 comprises 15 residues. CDR3 sequence: CASSLEPGADQPQHF. DNA of the CDR3: TGCGCCAGCAGCTTGGAACCGGGGGCGGATCAGCCCCAGCATTTT.

This clonotype was observed a few times. CDR3: CASSYTGHTEAFF. In DNA form, the CDR3 reads TGCGCCAGCAGCTATACAGGGCACACTGAAGCTTTCTTT. This chain joins TRBV5-1 and TRBJ1-1, with D possibly matching TRBD1 (6 bases). Trimming removed 3 bases at V and 3 bases at J, with 9 bases between. This CDR3 has 13 residues. The germline V gene has CDR1 SGHRS and CDR2 YFSETQ.

The chain carries TRBV29-1 and TRBJ2-5, with D possibly matching TRBD1 (5 bases). CDR1 is SQVTM and CDR2 is ANQGSEA in the germline V gene. V was pared by 3 bases and J by 2 bases, with 10 bases between. The length of the CDR3 is 13 residues. CDR3 amino acids: CSVERTSQETQYF. The DNA of the CDR3 is TGCAGCGTTGAGAGGACAAGTCAAGAGACCCAGTACTTC.

The genes are TRBV13 and TRBJ2-3, with D unresolved. Germline CDR1 reads PRHDT; CDR2 reads FYEKMQ (reference sequence). V was cut by 1 base and J by 4 bases, with 9 bases left in between. This CDR3 is 14 amino acids long. CDR3: CASSLEAIADTQYF. CDR3 in DNA: TGTGCCAGCAGCTTAGAAGCGATCGCAGATACGCAGTATTTT.

V gene TRBV4-2 combines with J gene TRBJ2-3, with TRBD2 identical over 12 bases. This CDR3 is built from 16 residues. Germline CDR1 is LGHNA and CDR2 is YNFKEQ. The V segment lost 4 bases and the J segment 4 bases; nucleotides outside the gene matches: 6. In nucleotides, the CDR3 is TGTGCCAGCAGCCCGGCTAGCGGGAGGGGGCCAGATACGCAGTATTTT. Residues: CASSPASGRGPDTQYF.

The chain has TRBV18 and TRBJ2-2; D remains unclear. This CDR3 is built from 15 residues. Germline V lookup: CDR1 KGHSH, CDR2 LQKENI. V dropped 3 bases and J dropped 2 bases, with 10 bases sitting between them. In nucleotides, the CDR3 is TGTGCCAGCTCACCTTTTCGCATCAACACCGGGGAGCTGTTTTTT. Encoded protein: CASSPFRINTGELFF. The full variable domain, rest sourced from reference TRBV18 and TRBJ2-2, is NAGVMQNPRHLVRRRGQEARLRCSPMKGHSHVYWYRQLPEEGLKFMVYLQKENIIDESGMPKERFSAEFPKEGPSILRIQQVVRGDSAAYFCASSPFRINTGELFFGEGSRLTVL.

This clonotype has only a few counts. The chain uses TRBV15 and TRBJ1-2; D is perhaps TRBD1 (5 bases). Trimming removed 3 bases at V and 5 bases at J, with 16 bases between. The CDR3 covers 15 residues. Germline assignment: CDR1 LNHNV and CDR2 YYDKDF (reference sequence). CDR3 nucleotide sequence: TGTGCCACCAGCAGGGTCTGGGGGGTAAAGTATGGCTACACCTTC. Amino acids: CATSRVWGVKYGYTF. The variable domain in full, completed from reference TRBV15 and TRBJ1-2, reads DAMVIQNPRYQVTQFGKPVTLSCSQTLNHNVMYWYQQKSSQAPKLLFHYYDKDFNNEADTPDNFQSRRPNTSFCFLDIRSPGLGDTAMYLCATSRVWGVKYGYTFGSGTRLTVV.

Of note for this clonotype: Since the CDR3 does not end with the conserved phenylalanine or tryptophan, this likely comes from a read error. It is unclear where the CDR3 begins or ends on the DNA, so no DNA is shown, and the CDR3 is as TCRdb lists it. The chain employs TRBV18 and TRBJ2-3; the table's D call TRBD2 went unverified against the DNA. The CDR3 numbers 13 amino acids, ends counted. The germline gives CDR1 KGHSH, CDR2 LQKENI. The CDR3 sequence: CASSPRGVGLAHL.

This rearrangement joins TRBV6-2 or TRBV6-3 to TRBJ2-1; maybe TRBD1 (5 bases). This CDR3 has 13 amino acids. From germline, CDR1 is MNHEY and CDR2 SVGEGT. Between the trimmed V and J ends, which lost 3 bases and 10 bases, there was a span of 13 bases. This CDR3 is CASSYGAVREQFF. CDR3 nucleotides: TGTGCCAGCAGTTATGGGGCGGTGCGCGAGCAGTTCTTC.

A few counts support this clonotype. This sequence joins TRBV5-1 and TRBJ1-4, with 10 bases fitting TRBD1. This CDR3 has 14 residues. V shed 4 bases and J 5 bases; nucleotides not matched to a gene: 2. From germline, CDR1 is SGHRS and CDR2 YFSETQ. CDR3 amino acids: CASSLGQGNEKLFF. The CDR3, as DNA: TGCGCCAGCAGCCTGGGACAGGGGAATGAAAAACTGTTTTTT.

This clonotype appeared a few times. The chain recombines TRBV19 with TRBJ1-6, with D hard to call. Trimming took 3 bases from V and 10 from J, leaving 19 bases between them. Germline CDR1 reads LNHDA; CDR2 reads SQIVND (reference sequence). The CDR3 covers 16 residues. DNA of the CDR3: TGTGCCAGTAGTATTTCTAACGGGCAAGCGGACTCACCCCTCCACTTT. It yields the protein CASSISNGQADSPLHF.

The chain combines TRBV5-6 with TRBJ2-4; possible D gene TRBD2, 6 bases. V was shortened by 0 bases and J by 0 bases, with 10 bases between the two germline ends. From germline, CDR1 is SGHDT and CDR2 YYEEEE. The CDR3 contains 16 residues. The CDR3 region has the DNA TGTGCCAGCAGCTTGGCCTGGAGGGGAGCCAAAAACATTCAGTACTTC. This codes for CASSLAWRGAKNIQYF. The full variable domain, its missing parts supplied by reference TRBV5-6 and TRBJ2-4, is DAGVTQSPTHLIKTRGQQVTLRCSPKSGHDTVSWYQQALGQGPQFIFQYYEEEERQRGNFPDRFSGHQFPNYSSELNVNALLLGDSALYLCASSLAWRGAKNIQYFGAGTRLSVL.

This sequence joins TRBV4-3 and TRBJ2-2; D gene uncertain. Trimming removed 7 bases from V and 5 bases from J, with 11 bases in between. This CDR3 is 13 amino acids long. CDR1 is LGHNA, CDR2 YSLEER, per germline. The CDR3 DNA follows: TGCGCCAGCATGCCAGGAAGAACCGGGGAGCTGTTTTTT. Translated: CASMPGRTGELFF.

This clonotype turned up a few times. The chain has TRBV7-2 and TRBJ1-5, with 10 bases aligning to TRBD1. J was trimmed by 7 bases and V by 5 bases; bases with no gene match: 8. The CDR3 totals 15 residues. Germline V gene data show CDR1 as SGHTA and CDR2 as FQGNSA. The CDR3 nucleotides read TGTGCCAGCAGCGTAACGACAGGGGGCGTACAGCCCCAGCATTTT. Its protein product is CASSVTTGGVQPQHF.

The chain uses TRBV20-1 and TRBJ2-7; 9 nucleotides line up with TRBD2. This CDR3 has 15 amino acids. With 5 bases clipped from V and 0 bases from J, the junction kept 8 bases outside the gene matches. Germline CDR1 is DFQATT and CDR2 is SNEGSKA (reference sequence). The CDR3 here is CSAPRASGNSYEQYF. The CDR3 DNA reads as TGCAGTGCTCCCCGTGCTAGCGGGAACTCCTACGAGCAGTACTTC.

This clonotype was recorded a few times. CDR3 nucleotides: TGTGCCAGCAGTTACCGGACTAGCGGGAGCTACGAGCAGTACTTC. Its protein is CASSYRTSGSYEQYF. This chain uses TRBV6-5 with TRBJ2-7; 13 bases align to TRBD2. The CDR3 is 15 amino acids. The V segment lost 2 bases and the J segment 3 bases; nucleotides outside the gene matches: 1. Germline V CDR1 and CDR2: MNHEY, SVGAGI.

This chain links TRBV5-1 with TRBJ2-5; D gene uncertain. Germline V gene data show CDR1 as SGHRS and CDR2 as YFSETQ. The germline V and J ends were trimmed by 4 bases and 6 bases, with 7 bases remaining between them. The CDR3 runs 11 residues. As DNA, the CDR3 is TGCGCCAGCAGCGAGGATAAGACCCAGTACTTC. It codes for CASSEDKTQYF.

J is TRBJ2-3 and V is TRBV6-5; D not resolved. This CDR3 is built from 14 residues. Germline values: CDR1 MNHEY, CDR2 SVGAGI. V lost 0 bases and J lost 3, with 7 bases in between. CDR3 in amino acids: CASSYSEATDTQYF. In DNA, the CDR3 is TGTGCCAGCAGTTACTCGGAAGCTACAGATACGCAGTATTTT.

This clonotype was counted between two and nine times. The chain employs TRBV6-1 and TRBJ1-1, with D hard to call. V lost 1 base, J lost 4 bases, and 13 bases lay in between. In germline, CDR1 is MNHNS, CDR2 SASEGT. There are 15 residues in the CDR3. CDR3 amino acids: CASSEVPEVGTEAFF. The DNA for the CDR3 is TGTGCCAGCAGTGAAGTTCCAGAGGTAGGCACTGAAGCTTTCTTT.

The rearrangement joins TRBV7-2 to TRBJ2-5, with D uncertain. The germline CDR1 and CDR2 sequences are SGHTA and FQGNSA. The CDR3 covers 13 residues. The V gene lost 5 bases and the J gene lost 2 bases, with 9 bases spanning the gap. The CDR3 DNA is TGTGCCAGCAGCCAAGTCGGTCAAGAGACCCAGTACTTC. Translated, it gives CASSQVGQETQYF.

This clonotype was seen a few times. This sequence joins TRBV6-5 and TRBJ2-3, with 9 nucleotides matching TRBD2. The CDR3 spans 14 residues. After removal of 5 bases from V and 6 bases from J, the junction contained 6 bases not matched to a gene. Germline V gene lookup returns CDR1 MNHEY and CDR2 SVGAGI. CDR3 sequence (DNA): TGTGCCAGCAGTCGGGGACTAGCAGGCGATACGCAGTATTTT. Encoded protein: CASSRGLAGDTQYF.

The chain combines TRBV4-3 with TRBJ2-1; 8 bases are shared with TRBD2. The length of the CDR3 is 15 residues. The germline gives CDR1 LGHNA, CDR2 YSLEER. J was trimmed by 5 bases and V by 0 bases; bases with no gene match: 3. CDR3 DNA: TGCGCCAGCAGCCAAGAGGGACTAGTCAACAATGAGCAGTTCTTC. This sequence encodes CASSQEGLVNNEQFF.

The V and J genes are TRBV6-5 and TRBJ2-1; D assignment may be TRBD1 or TRBD2 (5 bases each). The CDR3 is 14 residues long. The germline gives CDR1 MNHEY, CDR2 SVGAGI. The V and J ends lost 2 bases and 4 bases respectively, with 9 bases between them. This chain's CDR3 is CASSYPGRYNEQFF. Here the CDR3 DNA reads TGTGCCAGCAGTTACCCGGGACGGTACAATGAGCAGTTCTTC.

The rearrangement uses TRBV5-6 and TRBJ1-2; D is unresolved. The CDR3 is made up of 13 amino acids. Germline CDR1 is SGHDT and CDR2 is YYEEEE. V was shortened by 4 bases and J by 4 bases, with 11 bases between the two germline ends. CDR3 DNA sequence: TGTGCCAGCAGCCCCTGGGTGGGCTATGGCTACACCTTC. Translated, it gives CASSPWVGYGYTF.

The V and J genes are TRBV15 and TRBJ2-3; D might be TRBD2 (5 bases). The CDR3 is 15 residues long. V lost 5 bases and J lost 2, with 14 bases in between. The germline V gene has CDR1 LNHNV and CDR2 YYDKDF (reference sequence). The chain's CDR3 is CATSYRLTFTDTQYF. DNA for the CDR3: TGTGCCACCAGCTACCGACTAACCTTCACAGATACGCAGTATTTT.

The chain combines TRBV12-3 or TRBV12-4 with TRBJ1-4; TRBD1 is a possible D gene (5 bases). The CDR3 sequence is 14 residues long. V lost 6 bases to trimming and J lost 4 bases, with 12 bases between them. The CDR3 loop is CASSSGRFNEKLFF. For the CDR3, the DNA is TGTGCCAGCAGCTCGGGACGGTTTAATGAAAAACTGTTTTTT.